These T cell receptor beta chains were read from a single sample in a study of blood T cell repertoires in COVID-19. TCRdb's table, derived via immunoSEQ multiplex PCR, lists solely in-frame clones and lacks some. The table records about 260,000 clones, around 92% of them present only once. The sequenced sample consisted of peripheral blood. These receptors were taken from a person under 30 with COVID-19, enrolled during active disease. CDR3s include the opening cysteine and the closing phenylalanine or tryptophan. D genes are given only for firm matches. Rows give clone size only sometimes, using once, few, many, or a class for an expanded clone.

clone_size d_call j_call v_call cdr3_aa cdr3_nt
. TRBD2 TRBJ2-7 TRBV6-4 CASSDLQLAGRYEQYF TGTGCCAGCAGTGACCTTCAACTAGCGGGAAGGTACGAGCAGTACTTC
. . TRBJ2-2 TRBV10-3 CAISGALIIKNTGELFF TGTGCCATCAGTGGCGCGCTTATTATTAAGAACACCGGGGAGCTGTTTTTT
. . TRBJ1-2 TRBV30 CAGDWPTRARNTF TGTGCCGGGGACTGGCCTACTAGAGCTCGTAACACCTTC
. . TRBJ2-7 TRBV6-6 CASSYSQGSYEQYF TGTGCCAGCAGTTACTCGCAGGGTTCCTACGAGCAGTACTTC
. . TRBJ1-5 TRBV28 CASMGQSPLSNQPQHF TGTGCCAGCATGGGACAATCGCCCCTTTCTAATCAGCCCCAGCATTTT
. . TRBJ2-5 TRBV24-1 CATSDFVGGTQYF TGTGCCACCAGTGATTTCGTTGGCGGGACCCAGTACTTC
. TRBD2 TRBJ2-7 TRBV9 CASSVGGAGVDEQYF TGTGCCAGCAGCGTAGGTGGGGCGGGAGTTGACGAGCAGTACTTC
few . TRBJ1-1 TRBV27 CASKFRLNTEAFF TGTGCCAGCAAGTTCAGATTGAACACTGAAGCTTTCTTT
. TRBD2 TRBJ2-1 TRBV9 CASSPPGTSGSFGYNEQFF TGTGCCAGCAGCCCCCCGGGGACTAGCGGGAGTTTCGGCTACAATGAGCAGTTCTTC
once . TRBJ1-3 TRBV4-3 CASSQDLTGFSGNTIYF TGCGCCAGCAGCCAAGATCTAACAGGCTTCTCTGGAAACACCATATATTTT
. . TRBJ1-6 TRBV2 CATREVPNSPLHF TGTGCCACCCGCGAAGTTCCAAACTCACCCCTCCACTTT
. TRBD1 TRBJ1-2 TRBV19 CASSWGQGSNYGYTF TGTGCCAGTAGTTGGGGACAGGGCTCTAACTATGGCTACACCTTC
. TRBD2 TRBJ2-1 TRBV11-2 CASSLGLAGGEQFF TGTGCCAGCAGCTTGGGACTAGCGGGAGGTGAGCAGTTCTTC
. . TRBJ2-3 TRBV6-5 CASSYGLYTDTQYF TGTGCCAGCAGCTACGGCCTTTACACAGATACGCAGTATTTT
once . TRBJ1-4 TRBV28 CASSVSGEKLFF TGTGCCAGCAGTGTTTCAGGGGAAAAACTGTTTTTT
. TRBD1 TRBJ1-4 TRBV13 CASSLVGQGDEKLFF TGTGCCAGCAGCTTAGTGGGACAGGGGGACGAAAAACTGTTTTTT
. TRBD1 TRBJ2-5 TRBV4-3 CASSQERGRKTQYF TGCGCCAGCAGCCAAGAAAGGGGGCGGAAGACCCAGTACTTC
. . TRBJ2-1 TRBV30 CAWSRVSRGEQFF TGTGCCTGGAGTAGGGTAAGCCGGGGGGAGCAGTTCTTC
. . TRBJ1-5 TRBV28 CASSDRYNQPQHF TGTGCCAGCAGCGACAGGTACAATCAGCCCCAGCATTTT
. . TRBJ2-5 TRBV7-2 CASTLRGGHEGTQYF TGTGCCAGCACCTTGCGAGGGGGTCACGAAGGGACCCAGTACTTC
once . TRBJ2-7 TRBV30 CAWSIGGSHEQYF TGTGCCTGGAGTATAGGTGGGAGCCACGAGCAGTACTTC
. TRBD1 TRBJ2-3 TRBV29-1 CSAGDRASTDTQYF TGCAGCGCCGGGGACAGGGCGAGCACAGATACGCAGTATTTT
. TRBD1 TRBJ1-5 TRBV6-5 CASSYSTGMDQPQHF TGTGCCAGCAGTTACTCGACAGGGATGGATCAGCCCCAGCATTTT
once . TRBJ1-2 TRBV5-4 CASSARGGATAF TGTGCCAGCAGCGCGAGGGGGGGGGCCACCGCCTTC
. TRBD1 TRBJ1-4 TRBV5-1 CASSSDRDNEKLFF TGCGCCAGCAGCTCGGACAGGGATAATGAAAAACTGTTTTTT
. TRBD1 TRBJ2-7 TRBV5-1 CASRMDRGWYEQYF TGCGCCAGCAGGATGGACAGGGGGTGGTACGAGCAGTACTTC